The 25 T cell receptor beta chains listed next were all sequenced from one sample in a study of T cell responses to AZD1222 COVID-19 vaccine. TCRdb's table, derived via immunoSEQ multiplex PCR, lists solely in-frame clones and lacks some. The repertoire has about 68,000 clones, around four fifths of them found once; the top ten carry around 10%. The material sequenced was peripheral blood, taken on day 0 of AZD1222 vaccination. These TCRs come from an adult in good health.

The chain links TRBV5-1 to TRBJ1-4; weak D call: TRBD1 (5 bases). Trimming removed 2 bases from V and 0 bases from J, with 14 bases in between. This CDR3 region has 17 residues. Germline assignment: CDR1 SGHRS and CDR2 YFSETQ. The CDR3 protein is CASSLGAVTATNEKLFF. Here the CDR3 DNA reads TGCGCCAGCAGCTTAGGGGCGGTGACAGCAACTAATGAAAAACTGTTTTTT.

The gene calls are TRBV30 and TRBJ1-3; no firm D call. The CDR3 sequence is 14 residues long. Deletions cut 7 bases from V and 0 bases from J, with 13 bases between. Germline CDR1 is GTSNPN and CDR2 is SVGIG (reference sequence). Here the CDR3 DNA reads TGTGCCTATCTCGGACGGAACTCTGGAAACACCATATATTTT. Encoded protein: CAYLGRNSGNTIYF.

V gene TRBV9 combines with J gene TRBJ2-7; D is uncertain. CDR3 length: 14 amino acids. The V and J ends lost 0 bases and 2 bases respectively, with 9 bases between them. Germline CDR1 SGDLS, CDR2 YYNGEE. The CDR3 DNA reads TGTGCCAGCAGCGTAGGCTGGTCAACCTACGAGCAGTACTTC. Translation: CASSVGWSTYEQYF.

The CDR3 loop reads CASSLVLAGGDYEQYF. The CDR3 nucleotides read TGTGCCAGCAGCTTAGTACTAGCGGGGGGAGATTACGAGCAGTACTTC. This chain links TRBV11-2 with TRBJ2-7; 12 bases agree with TRBD2. V lost 1 base, J lost 4 bases, and 5 bases stayed unmatched. Germline values: CDR1 SGHAT, CDR2 FQNNGV. The CDR3 is 16 residues long.

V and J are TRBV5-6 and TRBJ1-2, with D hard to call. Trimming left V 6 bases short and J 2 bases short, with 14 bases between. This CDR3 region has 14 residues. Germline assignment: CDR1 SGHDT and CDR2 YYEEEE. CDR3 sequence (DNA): TGTGCCAGCAAGAATTGGCAGACAAACTATGGCTACACCTTC. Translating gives CASKNWQTNYGYTF.

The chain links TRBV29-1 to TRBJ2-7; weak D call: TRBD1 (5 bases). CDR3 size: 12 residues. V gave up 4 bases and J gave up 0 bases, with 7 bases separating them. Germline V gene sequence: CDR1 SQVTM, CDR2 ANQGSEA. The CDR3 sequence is CSVGQSSYEQYF. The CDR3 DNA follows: TGCAGCGTTGGACAGAGCTCCTACGAGCAGTACTTC.

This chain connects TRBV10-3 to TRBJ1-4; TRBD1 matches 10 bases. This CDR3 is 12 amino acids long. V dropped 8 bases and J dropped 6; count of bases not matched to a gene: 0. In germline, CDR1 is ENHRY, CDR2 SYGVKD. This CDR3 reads CAIGTGDEKLFF. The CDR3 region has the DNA TGTGCCATCGGGACAGGGGATGAAAAACTGTTTTTT.

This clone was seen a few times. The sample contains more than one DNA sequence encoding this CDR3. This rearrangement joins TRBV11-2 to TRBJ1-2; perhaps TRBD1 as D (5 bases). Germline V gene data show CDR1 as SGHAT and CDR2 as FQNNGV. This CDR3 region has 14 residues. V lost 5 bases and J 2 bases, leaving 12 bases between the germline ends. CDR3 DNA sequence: TGTGCCAGCAGCCTTATACAGGCGAACTATGGCTACACCTTC. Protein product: CASSLIQANYGYTF.

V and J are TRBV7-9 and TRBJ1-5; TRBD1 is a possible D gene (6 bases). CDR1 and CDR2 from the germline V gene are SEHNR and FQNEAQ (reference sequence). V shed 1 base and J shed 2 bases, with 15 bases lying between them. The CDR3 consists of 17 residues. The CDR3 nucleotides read TGTGCCAGCAGCTTAGTTTGGGACAAAAAACGCAATCAGCCCCAGCATTTT. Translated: CASSLVWDKKRNQPQHF.

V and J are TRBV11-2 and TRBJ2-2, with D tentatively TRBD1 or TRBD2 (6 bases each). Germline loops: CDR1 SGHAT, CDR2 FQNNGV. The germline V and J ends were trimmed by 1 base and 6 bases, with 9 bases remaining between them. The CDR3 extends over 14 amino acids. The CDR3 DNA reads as TGTGCCAGCAGCTTAGCGGGGGCGGCCGGGGAGCTGTTTTTT. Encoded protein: CASSLAGAAGELFF.

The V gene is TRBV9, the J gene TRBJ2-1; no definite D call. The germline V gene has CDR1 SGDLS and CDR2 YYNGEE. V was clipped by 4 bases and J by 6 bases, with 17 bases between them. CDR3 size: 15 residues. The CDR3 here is CASSPWLDGPNEQFF. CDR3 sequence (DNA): TGTGCCAGCAGCCCGTGGCTAGACGGTCCCAATGAGCAGTTCTTC. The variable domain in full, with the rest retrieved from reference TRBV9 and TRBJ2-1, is DSGVTQTPKHLITATGQRVTLRCSPRSGDLSVYWYQQSLDQGLQFLIQYYNGEERAKGNILERFSAQQFPDLHSELNLSSLELGDSALYFCASSPWLDGPNEQFFGPGTRLTVL.

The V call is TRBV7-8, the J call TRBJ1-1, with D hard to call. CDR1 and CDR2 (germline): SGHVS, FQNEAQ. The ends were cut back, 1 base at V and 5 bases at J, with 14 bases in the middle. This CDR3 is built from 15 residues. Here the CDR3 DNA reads TGTGCCAGCAGCTTAGGTCCCGATCCGAGGACTGAAGCTTTCTTT. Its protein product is CASSLGPDPRTEAFF.

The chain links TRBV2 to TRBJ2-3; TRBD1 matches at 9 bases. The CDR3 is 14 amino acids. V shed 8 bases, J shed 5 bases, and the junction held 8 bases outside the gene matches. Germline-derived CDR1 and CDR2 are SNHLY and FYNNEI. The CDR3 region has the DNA TGTGCCAGCCTCCGGGACAGGGCCCTAGATACGCAGTATTTT. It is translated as CASLRDRALDTQYF. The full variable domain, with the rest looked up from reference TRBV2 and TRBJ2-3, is EPEVTQTPSHQVTQMGQEVILRCVPISNHLYFYWYRQILGQKVEFLVSFYNNEISEKSEIFDDQFSVERPDGSNFTLKIRSTKLEDSAMYFCASLRDRALDTQYFGPGTRLTVL.

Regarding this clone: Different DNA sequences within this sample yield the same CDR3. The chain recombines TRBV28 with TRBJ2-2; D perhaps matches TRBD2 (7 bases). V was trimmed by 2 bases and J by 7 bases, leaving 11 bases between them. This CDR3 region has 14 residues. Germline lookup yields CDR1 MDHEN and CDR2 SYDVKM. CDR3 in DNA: TGTGCCAGCAGTTTAGGCGGGGGCCTCGGGGAGCTGTTTTTT. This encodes CASSLGGGLGELFF.

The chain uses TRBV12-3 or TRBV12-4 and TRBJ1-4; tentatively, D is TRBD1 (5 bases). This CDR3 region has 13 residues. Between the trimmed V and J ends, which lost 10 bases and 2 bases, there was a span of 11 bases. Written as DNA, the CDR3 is TGTGCCACCAGGTGGGGGACTAATGAAAAACTGTTTTTT. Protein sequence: CATRWGTNEKLFF.

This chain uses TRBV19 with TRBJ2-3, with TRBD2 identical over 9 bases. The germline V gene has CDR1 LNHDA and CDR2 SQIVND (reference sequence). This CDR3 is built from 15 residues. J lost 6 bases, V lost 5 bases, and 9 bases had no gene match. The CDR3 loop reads CASSPQRGVRDTQYF. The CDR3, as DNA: TGTGCCAGTAGTCCACAGCGGGGGGTTCGTGATACGCAGTATTTT. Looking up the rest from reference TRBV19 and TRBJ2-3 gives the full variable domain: DGGITQSPKYLFRKEGQNVTLSCEQNLNHDAMYWYRQDPGQGLRLIYYSQIVNDFQKGDIAEGYSVSREKKESFPLTVTSAQKNPTAFYLCASSPQRGVRDTQYFGPGTRLTVL.

CDR3 protein: CASSYGFGEPGELFF. The DNA for the CDR3 is TGTGCCAGCAGTTATGGATTCGGGGAACCGGGGGAGCTGTTTTTT. The rearrangement joins TRBV6-5 to TRBJ2-2; weak D call: TRBD2 (5 bases). V lost 3 bases to trimming and J lost 8 bases, with 16 bases between them. The CDR3 sequence is 15 residues long. Germline V lookup: CDR1 MNHEY, CDR2 SVGAGI.

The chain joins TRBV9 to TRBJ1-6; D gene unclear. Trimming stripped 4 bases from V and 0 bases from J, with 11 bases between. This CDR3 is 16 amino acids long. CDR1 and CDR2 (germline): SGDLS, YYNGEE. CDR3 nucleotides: TGTGCCAGCAGCCCCGACCCGAGCTCCTATAATTCACCCCTCCACTTT. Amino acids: CASSPDPSSYNSPLHF.

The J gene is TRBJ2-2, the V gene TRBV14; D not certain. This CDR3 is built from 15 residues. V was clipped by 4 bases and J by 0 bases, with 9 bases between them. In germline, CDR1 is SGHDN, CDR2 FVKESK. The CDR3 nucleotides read TGTGCCAGCAGCCTTGGCGGTACGAACACCGGGGAGCTGTTTTTT. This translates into CASSLGGTNTGELFF. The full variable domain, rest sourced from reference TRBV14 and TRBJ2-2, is EAGVTQFPSHSVIEKGQTVTLRCDPISGHDNLYWYRRVMGKEIKFLLHFVKESKQDESGMPNNRFLAERTGGTYSTLKVQPAELEDSGVYFCASSLGGTNTGELFFGEGSRLTVL.

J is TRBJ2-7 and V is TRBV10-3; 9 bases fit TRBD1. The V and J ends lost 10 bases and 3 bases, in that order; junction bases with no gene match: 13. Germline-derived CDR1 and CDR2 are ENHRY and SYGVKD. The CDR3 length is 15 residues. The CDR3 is CASLQPGQGNYEQYF. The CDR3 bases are TGTGCCAGTCTCCAACCGGGACAGGGAAACTACGAGCAGTACTTC.

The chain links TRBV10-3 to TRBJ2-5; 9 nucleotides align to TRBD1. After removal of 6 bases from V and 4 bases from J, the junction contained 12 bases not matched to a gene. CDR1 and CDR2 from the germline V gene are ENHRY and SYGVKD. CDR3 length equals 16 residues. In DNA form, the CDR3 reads TGTGCCATCAGAACCGGGACAGGGTTATCGGGAGAGACCCAGTACTTC. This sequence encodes CAIRTGTGLSGETQYF.

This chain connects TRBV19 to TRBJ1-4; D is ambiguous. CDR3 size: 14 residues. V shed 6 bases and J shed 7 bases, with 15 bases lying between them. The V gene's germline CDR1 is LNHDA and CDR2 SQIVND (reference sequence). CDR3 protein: CASSDAWGSEKLFF. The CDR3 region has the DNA TGTGCCAGTAGCGACGCGTGGGGTAGTGAAAAACTGTTTTTT.

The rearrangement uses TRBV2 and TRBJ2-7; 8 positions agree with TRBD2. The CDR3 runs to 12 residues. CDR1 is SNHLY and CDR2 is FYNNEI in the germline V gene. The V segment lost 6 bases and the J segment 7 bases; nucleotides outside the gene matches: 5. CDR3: CASRGLAREQYF. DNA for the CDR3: TGTGCCAGCAGAGGACTAGCTAGGGAGCAGTACTTC.

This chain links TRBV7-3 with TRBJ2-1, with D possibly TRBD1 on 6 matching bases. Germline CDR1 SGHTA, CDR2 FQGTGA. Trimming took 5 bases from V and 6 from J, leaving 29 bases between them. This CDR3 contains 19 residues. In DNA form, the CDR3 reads TGTGCCAGCAGCCCAATAACCCTACAAGGGTCGGACAGAGTCAATGAGCAGTTCTTC. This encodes CASSPITLQGSDRVNEQFF.

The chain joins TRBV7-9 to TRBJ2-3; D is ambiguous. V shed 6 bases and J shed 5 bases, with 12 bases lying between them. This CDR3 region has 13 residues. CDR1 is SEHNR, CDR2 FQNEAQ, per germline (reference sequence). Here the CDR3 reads CASSDSVVDTQYF. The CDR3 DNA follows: TGTGCCAGCAGTGACTCGGTTGTAGATACGCAGTATTTT.